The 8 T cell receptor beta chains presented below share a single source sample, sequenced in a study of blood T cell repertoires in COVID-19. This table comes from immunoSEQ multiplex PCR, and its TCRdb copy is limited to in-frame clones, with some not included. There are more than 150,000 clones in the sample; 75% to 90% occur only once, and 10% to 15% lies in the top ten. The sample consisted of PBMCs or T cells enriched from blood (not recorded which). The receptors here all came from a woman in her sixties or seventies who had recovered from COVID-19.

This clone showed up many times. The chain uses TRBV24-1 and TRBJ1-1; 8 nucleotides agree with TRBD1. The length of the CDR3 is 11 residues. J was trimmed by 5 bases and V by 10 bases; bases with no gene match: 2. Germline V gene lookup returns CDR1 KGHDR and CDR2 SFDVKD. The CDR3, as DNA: TGTGCCACACGACAGGGGACTGAAGCTTTCTTT. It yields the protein CATRQGTEAFF.

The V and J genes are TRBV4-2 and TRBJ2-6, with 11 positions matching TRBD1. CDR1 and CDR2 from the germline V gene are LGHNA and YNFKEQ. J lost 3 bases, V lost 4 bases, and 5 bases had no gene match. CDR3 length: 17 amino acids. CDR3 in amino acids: CASSLGQGALGANVLTF. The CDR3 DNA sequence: TGTGCCAGCAGCCTCGGACAGGGGGCACTTGGGGCCAACGTCCTGACTTTC.

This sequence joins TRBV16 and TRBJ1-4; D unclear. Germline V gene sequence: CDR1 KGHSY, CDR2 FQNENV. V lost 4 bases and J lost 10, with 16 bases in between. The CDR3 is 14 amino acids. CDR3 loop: CASSRQQMEGKLFF. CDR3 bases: TGTGCCAGCAGCCGGCAGCAGATGGAGGGAAAACTGTTTTTT.

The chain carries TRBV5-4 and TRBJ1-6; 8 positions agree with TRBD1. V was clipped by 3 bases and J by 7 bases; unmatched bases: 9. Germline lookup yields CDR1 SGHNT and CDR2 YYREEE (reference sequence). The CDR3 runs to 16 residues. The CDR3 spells CASSSPDRGVNSPLHF. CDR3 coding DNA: TGTGCCAGCAGCTCACCCGACAGGGGTGTGAATTCACCCCTCCACTTT.

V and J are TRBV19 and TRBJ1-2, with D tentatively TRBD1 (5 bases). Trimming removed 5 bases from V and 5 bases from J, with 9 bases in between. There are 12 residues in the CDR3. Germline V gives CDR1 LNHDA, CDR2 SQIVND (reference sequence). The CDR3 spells CASSSGTYGYTF. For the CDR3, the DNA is TGTGCCAGTAGTTCCGGGACTTATGGCTACACCTTC.

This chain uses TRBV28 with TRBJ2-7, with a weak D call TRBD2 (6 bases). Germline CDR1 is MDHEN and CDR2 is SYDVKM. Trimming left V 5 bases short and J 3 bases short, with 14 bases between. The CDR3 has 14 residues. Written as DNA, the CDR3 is TGTGCCAGCAGTATTTCCGGGAGCGGCTACGAGCAGTACTTC. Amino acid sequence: CASSISGSGYEQYF.

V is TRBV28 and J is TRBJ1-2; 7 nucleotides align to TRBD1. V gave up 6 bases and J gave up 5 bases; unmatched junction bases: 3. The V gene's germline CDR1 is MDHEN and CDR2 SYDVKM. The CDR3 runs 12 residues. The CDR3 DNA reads TGTGCCAGCAGACAGGGGCCATATGGCTACACCTTC. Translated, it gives CASRQGPYGYTF.

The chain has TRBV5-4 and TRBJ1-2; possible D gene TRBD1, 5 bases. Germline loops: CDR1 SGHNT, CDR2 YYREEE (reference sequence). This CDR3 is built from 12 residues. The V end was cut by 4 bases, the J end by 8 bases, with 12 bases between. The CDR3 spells CASSVDRAGYTF. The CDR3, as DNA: TGTGCCAGCAGCGTAGACAGAGCCGGCTACACCTTC. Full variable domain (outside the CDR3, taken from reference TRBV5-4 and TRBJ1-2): ETGVTQSPTHLIKTRGQQVTLRCSSQSGHNTVSWYQQALGQGPQFIFQYYREEENGRGNFPPRFSGLQFPNYSSELNVNALELDDSALYLCASSVDRAGYTFGSGTRLTVV.